The T cell receptor beta chain described here comes from a study of long-term antiretroviral therapy in people with HIV. Survey-level resolution applied to immunoSEQ assay v3.0. Using immunoSEQ multiplex PCR, the repertoire was profiled, and TCRdb retains in-frame clones only, with some absent. In the table there are 30,000 to 45,000 clones, about 80% of which are singletons. The sample was unsorted PBMCs, taken 3.4 years after starting antiretroviral therapy. This TCR was recovered from a man aged 25-45 years with HIV.

The CDR3 sequence is CASSVAGQGVSGNTIYF. CDR3 coding DNA: TGTGCCAGCAGCGTAGCCGGACAGGGCGTCTCTGGAAACACCATATATTTT. This chain joins TRBV9 and TRBJ1-3, with 8 bases lining up with TRBD1. Germline CDR1 SGDLS, CDR2 YYNGEE. J gave up 0 bases and V 0 bases, and 5 bases lay outside the gene matches. The CDR3 sequence is 17 residues long.